A selection of T cell receptor beta chains follows, all from one sample in a study of shared clonotypes between healthy human individuals. Produced via immunoSEQ multiplex PCR; TCRdb's table is partial and in-frame only. The data contain fewer than 500,000 clones, about 79% of them singletons. What was sequenced was PBMCs. Receptor source: a woman aged 40 to 50 in good health. Some clones in this sample may be carry-over from other donors' samples. The CDR3 runs from the conserved cysteine through the conserved F or W. A D gene is named only where the DNA matches it firmly. Only part of the rows carry a size: once, few, many, or a class if the clone is expanded.

J gene: TRBJ1-4
D gene: NA
V gene: TRBV4-3
clone size: NA
CDR3 DNA: TGCGCCAGCAGCCAAGGATGGGACGGGCGGTTCGAAAAACTGTTTTTT
CDR3 protein: CASSQGWDGRFEKLFF

J gene: TRBJ2-3
D gene: TRBD2
V gene: TRBV2
clone size: NA
CDR3 DNA: TGTGCCAGCAGACTAGCGGGAGTCTATCAGTCGCTAAACACAGATACGCAGTATTTT
CDR3 protein: CASRLAGVYQSLNTDTQYF

J gene: TRBJ2-3
D gene: NA
V gene: TRBV5-1
clone size: NA
CDR3 DNA: TGCGCCAGCAGCTTGGGGGCTGATACGCAGTATTTT
CDR3 protein: CASSLGADTQYF

J gene: TRBJ2-5
D gene: NA
V gene: TRBV7-2
clone size: NA
CDR3 DNA: TGTGCCAGCAGCTTAAGGTCGGGAGAAGAGACCCAGTACTTC
CDR3 protein: CASSLRSGEETQYF

J gene: TRBJ2-7
D gene: TRBD2
V gene: TRBV6-5
clone size: many
CDR3 DNA: TGTGCCAGCAGTTACTCTGCGGGAGGTTCGGACGAGCAGTACTTC
CDR3 protein: CASSYSAGGSDEQYF

J gene: TRBJ2-6
D gene: NA
V gene: TRBV29-1
clone size: NA
CDR3 DNA: TGCAGCGTTGGAATTGTTTTCTCTGGGGCCAACGTCCTGACTTTC
CDR3 protein: CSVGIVFSGANVLTF

J gene: TRBJ2-7
D gene: TRBD2
V gene: TRBV5-1
clone size: NA
CDR3 DNA: TGCGCCAGCAGCGCGAGCGGGAGGGCCTACGAGCAGTACTTC
CDR3 protein: CASSASGRAYEQYF

J gene: TRBJ1-2
D gene: NA
V gene: TRBV19
clone size: NA
CDR3 DNA: TGTGCCAGTACGGCCCGAGGGGGTGCTAATTCCGGTGGCTACACCTTC
CDR3 protein: CASTARGGANSGGYTF

J gene: TRBJ1-2
D gene: NA
V gene: TRBV15
clone size: NA
CDR3 DNA: TGTGCCACCAGCAGAGATACGGGGGGTGGTCTCTATGGCTACACCTTC
CDR3 protein: CATSRDTGGGLYGYTF

J gene: TRBJ1-1
D gene: NA
V gene: TRBV28
clone size: NA
CDR3 DNA: TGTGCCAGCAGTTTTGGCATTACAGCCGGTATGAACACTGAAGCTTTCTTT
CDR3 protein: CASSFGITAGMNTEAFF